The entry below describes one T cell receptor beta chain. Its cognate antigen is unknown. This specimen belongs to a study of cytomegalovirus exposure and HLA in healthy donors. 60 Vbeta and 13 Jbeta primers were used in PCR. The method was immunoSEQ multiplex PCR; TCRdb's version includes in-frame clones alone and lacks a portion of them. The sample shows 150,000 to 200,000 clones, roughly 85% of them seen only once. Study outcomes and limitations: In an earlier analysis, most TCR beta V segments were productive about 87% or about 30% of the time. Across donors, sequencing depth was assumed by presence/absence analyses to be roughly uniform.

The germline V gene encodes CDR1 SGHRS and CDR2 YFSETQ. V lost 4 bases and J lost 5, with 18 bases in between. The CDR3 is made up of 15 amino acids. The V and J genes are TRBV5-1 and TRBJ2-5; a possible D gene is TRBD2 (5 bases). Sequencing was carried out using PBMCs. This receptor was obtained from a man aged 50 or older in good health and CMV-seropositive. The CDR3 reads CASSPGHTGGETQYF. As DNA, the CDR3 is TGCGCCAGCAGCCCCGGGCACACCGGCGGGGAGACCCAGTACTTC.